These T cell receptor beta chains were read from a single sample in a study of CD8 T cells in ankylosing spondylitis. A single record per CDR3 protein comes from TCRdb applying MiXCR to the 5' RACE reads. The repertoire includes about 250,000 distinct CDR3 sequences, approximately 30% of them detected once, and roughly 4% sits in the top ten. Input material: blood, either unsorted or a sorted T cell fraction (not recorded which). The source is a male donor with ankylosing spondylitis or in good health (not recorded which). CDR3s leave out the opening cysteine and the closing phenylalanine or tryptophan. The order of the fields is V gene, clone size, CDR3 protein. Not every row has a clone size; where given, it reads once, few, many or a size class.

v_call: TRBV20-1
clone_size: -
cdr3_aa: SARDGGTSLITDTQY

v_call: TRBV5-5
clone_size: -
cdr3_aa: ASSFRREANTGELF

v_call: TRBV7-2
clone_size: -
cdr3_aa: ASSLAWRDNQPQH

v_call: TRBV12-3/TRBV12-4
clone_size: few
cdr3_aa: ASSFSGQGDTEAF

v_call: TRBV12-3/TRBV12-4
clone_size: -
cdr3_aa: ASRPGGASVIAGELF

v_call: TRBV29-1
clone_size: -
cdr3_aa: SVPDSTGELF

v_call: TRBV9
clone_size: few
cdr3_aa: ASKGGRDTDTQY

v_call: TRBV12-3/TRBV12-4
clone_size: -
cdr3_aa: ASSFGGQGYMNTEAF

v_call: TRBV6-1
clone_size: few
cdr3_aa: ASSRGLGNSPLH

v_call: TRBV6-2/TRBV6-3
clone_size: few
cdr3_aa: ASSFPPSYGYT